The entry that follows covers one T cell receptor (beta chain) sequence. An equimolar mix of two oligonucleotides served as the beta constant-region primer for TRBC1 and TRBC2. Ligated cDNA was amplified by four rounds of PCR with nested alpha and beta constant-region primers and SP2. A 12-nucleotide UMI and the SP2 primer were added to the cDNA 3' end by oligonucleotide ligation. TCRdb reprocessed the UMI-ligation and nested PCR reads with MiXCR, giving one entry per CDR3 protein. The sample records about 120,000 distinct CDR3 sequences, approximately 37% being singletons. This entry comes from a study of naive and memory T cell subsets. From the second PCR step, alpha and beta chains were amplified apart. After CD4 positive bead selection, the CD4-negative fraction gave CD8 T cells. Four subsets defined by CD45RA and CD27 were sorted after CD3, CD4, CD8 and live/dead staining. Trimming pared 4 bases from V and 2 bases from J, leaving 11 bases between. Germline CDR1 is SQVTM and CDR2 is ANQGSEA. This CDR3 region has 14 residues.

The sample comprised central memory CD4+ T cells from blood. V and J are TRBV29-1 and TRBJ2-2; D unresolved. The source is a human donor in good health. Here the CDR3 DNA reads TGCAGCGTTGCCGTTTTCGGCAACACCGGGGAGCTGTTTTTT. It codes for CSVAVFGNTGELFF.